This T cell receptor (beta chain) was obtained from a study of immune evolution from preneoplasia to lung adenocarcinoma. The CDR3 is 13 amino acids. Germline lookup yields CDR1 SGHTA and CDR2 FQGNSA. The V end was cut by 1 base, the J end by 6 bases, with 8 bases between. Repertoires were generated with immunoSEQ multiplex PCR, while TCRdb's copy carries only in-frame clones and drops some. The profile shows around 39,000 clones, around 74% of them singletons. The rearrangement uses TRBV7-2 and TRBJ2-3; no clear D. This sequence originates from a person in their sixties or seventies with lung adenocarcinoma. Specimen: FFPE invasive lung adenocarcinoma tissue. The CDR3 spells CASSLGTADTQYF. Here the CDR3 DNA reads TGTGCCAGCAGCTTAGGTACAGCTGATACGCAGTATTTT.